This passage covers 11 T cell receptor beta chains from one sample sequenced in a study of cytomegalovirus exposure and HLA in healthy donors. TCRdb's table, derived via immunoSEQ multiplex PCR, lists solely in-frame clones and lacks some. The table lists 150,000 or so clones, 85% of them singletons, with approximately 2.4% in the top ten. Sequencing input: PBMCs. These receptors originate from a man between 25 and 39 years old in good health and CMV-seropositive.

The chain employs TRBV29-1 and TRBJ2-7, with 8 bases fitting TRBD1. This CDR3 region has 18 residues. Germline CDR1 is SQVTM and CDR2 is ANQGSEA. V lost 2 bases and J lost 8; bases outside the gene matches: 23. CDR3 bases: TGCAGCGTTGAATCCAAAGGGCAAAATTGGCAGGGGGCTAGGAAGCAGTACTTC. This codes for CSVESKGQNWQGARKQYF.

In regard to this clone: The junction does not match germline at one end; this may be a read error. V is TRBV7-7 and J is TRBJ2-3; 7 bases align to TRBD1. The length of the CDR3 is 13 residues. The germline V gene encodes CDR1 SSHAT and CDR2 FNYEAQ (reference sequence). The CDR3, as DNA: TGTGCTAGCAGCTTTACAGGGGCAGATACGCAGTATTTT. This codes for CASSFTGADTQYF.

The V gene is TRBV6-4, the J gene TRBJ2-2; 7 bases line up with TRBD1. CDR3 length: 15 residues. The V and J ends lost 2 bases and 0 bases, in that order; junction bases with no gene match: 0. Germline loops: CDR1 MRHNA, CDR2 SNTAGT. CDR3: CASSDGTANTGELFF. The CDR3 coding sequence is TGTGCCAGCAGTGACGGGACAGCGAACACCGGGGAGCTGTTTTTT.

The chain is built from TRBV5-1 and TRBJ1-2, with 9 bases fitting TRBD1. The CDR3 has 14 amino acids. V trimming: 6 bases; J trimming: 7 bases; junction bases outside the gene matches: 10. Germline CDR1 is SGHRS and CDR2 is YFSETQ. The CDR3 here is CASTVGTGKGGYTF. CDR3 DNA sequence: TGCGCCAGCACGGTAGGGACAGGGAAAGGTGGCTACACCTTC.

The chain employs TRBV4-3 and TRBJ2-7; 7 bases fit TRBD1. Germline V gives CDR1 LGHNA, CDR2 YSLEER. This CDR3 has 15 amino acids. V lost 1 base, J lost 2 bases, and 5 bases stayed unmatched. The CDR3: CASSQGTGPAYEQYF. DNA for the CDR3: TGCGCCAGCAGCCAAGGGACAGGTCCTGCCTACGAGCAGTACTTC.

This clone was recorded a few times. The chain recombines TRBV2 with TRBJ1-6, with D hard to call. The CDR3 extends over 14 amino acids. V dropped 2 bases and J dropped 8 bases, with 10 bases sitting between them. The germline V gene has CDR1 SNHLY and CDR2 FYNNEI. CDR3 sequence (DNA): TGTGCCAGCAGTGAATCCGGGGTATATTCACCCCTCCACTTT. It codes for CASSESGVYSPLHF.

The chain employs TRBV15 and TRBJ1-1; maybe TRBD1 (5 bases). The CDR3 is 15 amino acids. Germline V lookup: CDR1 LNHNV, CDR2 YYDKDF (reference sequence). V lost 5 bases and J lost 1, with 14 bases in between. This CDR3 reads CATSSQTGGNTEAFF. Written as DNA, the CDR3 is TGTGCCACCAGCTCTCAAACCGGGGGGAACACTGAAGCTTTCTTT.

The gene calls are TRBV19 and TRBJ2-7, with 7 bases aligning to TRBD1. V gave up 4 bases and J gave up 1 base; unmatched junction bases: 7. Germline V gene lookup returns CDR1 LNHDA and CDR2 SQIVND (reference sequence). The CDR3 length is 15 residues. CDR3 nucleotides: TGTGCCAGTAGTACAGACAGGGTAGGTTCCTACGAGCAGTACTTC. Translated, it gives CASSTDRVGSYEQYF.

The V call is TRBV27, the J call TRBJ2-1; the match to TRBD2 covers 11 bases. J was trimmed by 7 bases and V by 5 bases; bases with no gene match: 16. The length of the CDR3 is 18 residues. Per germline, CDR1 MNHEY and CDR2 SMNVEV (reference sequence). The CDR3 here is CASSPSGLAGGLQNEQFF. CDR3 in DNA: TGTGCCAGCAGTCCCTCGGGGCTAGCGGGGGGCCTACAAAATGAGCAGTTCTTC.

The chain uses TRBV27 and TRBJ2-3, with 9 bases identical to TRBD2. CDR1 MNHEY and CDR2 SMNVEV come from the germline V gene (reference sequence). V was pared by 2 bases and J by 1 base, with 1 base of the junction left unmatched. This CDR3 has 15 amino acids. This chain's CDR3 is CASSLIAGGTDTQYF. The DNA for the CDR3 is TGTGCCAGCAGTTTAATAGCGGGGGGCACAGATACGCAGTATTTT.

The genes are TRBV4-3 and TRBJ2-5, with D possibly TRBD1 on 5 matching bases. Germline V gene lookup returns CDR1 LGHNA and CDR2 YSLEER. Between the trimmed V and J ends, which lost 0 bases and 5 bases, there was a span of 10 bases. This CDR3 contains 14 residues. The CDR3 DNA is TGCGCCAGCAGCCAAGATCCAAGGGGCGAGACCCAGTACTTC. Translation: CASSQDPRGETQYF.